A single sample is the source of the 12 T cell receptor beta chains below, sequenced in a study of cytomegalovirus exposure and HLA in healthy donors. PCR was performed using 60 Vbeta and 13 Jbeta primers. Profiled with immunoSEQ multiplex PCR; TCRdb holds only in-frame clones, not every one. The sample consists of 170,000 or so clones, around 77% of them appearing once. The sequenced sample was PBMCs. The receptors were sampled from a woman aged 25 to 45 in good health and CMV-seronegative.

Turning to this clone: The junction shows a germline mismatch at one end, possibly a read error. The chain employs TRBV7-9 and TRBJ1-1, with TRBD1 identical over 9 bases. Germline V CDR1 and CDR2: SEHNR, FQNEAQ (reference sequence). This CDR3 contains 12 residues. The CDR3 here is CSSSFTGGEAFF. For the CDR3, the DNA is TGTTCCAGCAGCTTTACAGGGGGCGAAGCTTTCTTT.

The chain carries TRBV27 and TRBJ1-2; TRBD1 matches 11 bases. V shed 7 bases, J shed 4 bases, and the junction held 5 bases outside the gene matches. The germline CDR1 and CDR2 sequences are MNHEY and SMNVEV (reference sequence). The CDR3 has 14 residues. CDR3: CASTRDRGSYGYTF. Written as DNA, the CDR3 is TGTGCCAGCACCAGGGACAGGGGGAGCTATGGCTACACCTTC.

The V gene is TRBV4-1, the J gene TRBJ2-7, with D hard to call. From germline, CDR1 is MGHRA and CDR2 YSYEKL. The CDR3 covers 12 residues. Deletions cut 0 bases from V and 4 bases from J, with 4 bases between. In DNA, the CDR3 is TGCGCCAGCAGCCAAGATCTTTACGAGCAGTACTTC. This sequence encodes CASSQDLYEQYF.

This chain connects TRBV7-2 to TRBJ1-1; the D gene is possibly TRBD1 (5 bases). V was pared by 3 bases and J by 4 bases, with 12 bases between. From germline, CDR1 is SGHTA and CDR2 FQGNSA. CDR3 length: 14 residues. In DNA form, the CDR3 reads TGTGCCAGCAGCTTCACAGGATCAGTCACTGAAGCTTTCTTT. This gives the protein CASSFTGSVTEAFF.

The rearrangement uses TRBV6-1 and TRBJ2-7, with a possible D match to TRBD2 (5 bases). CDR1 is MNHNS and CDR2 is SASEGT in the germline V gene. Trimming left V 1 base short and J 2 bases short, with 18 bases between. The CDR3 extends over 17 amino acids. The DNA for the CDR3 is TGTGCCAGCAGTGAAGAGTTTAGAACCAGCGGCACCTACGAGCAGTACTTC. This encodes CASSEEFRTSGTYEQYF.

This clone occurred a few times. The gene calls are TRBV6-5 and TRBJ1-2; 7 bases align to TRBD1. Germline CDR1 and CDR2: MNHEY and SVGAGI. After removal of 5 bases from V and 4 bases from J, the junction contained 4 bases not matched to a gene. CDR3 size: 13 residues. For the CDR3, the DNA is TGTGCCAGCAGTCCTAGGACAGGCTATGGCTACACCTTC. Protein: CASSPRTGYGYTF.

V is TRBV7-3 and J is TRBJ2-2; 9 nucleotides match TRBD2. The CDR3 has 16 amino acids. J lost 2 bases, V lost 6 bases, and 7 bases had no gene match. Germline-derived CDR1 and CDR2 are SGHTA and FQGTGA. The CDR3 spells CASRLIAGANTGELFF. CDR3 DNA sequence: TGTGCCAGCAGATTGATAGCGGGGGCCAACACCGGGGAGCTGTTTTTT. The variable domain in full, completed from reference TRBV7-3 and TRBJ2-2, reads GAGVSQTPSNKVTEKGKYVELRCDPISGHTALYWYRQSLGQGPEFLIYFQGTGAADDSGLPNDRFFAVRPEGSVSTLKIQRTERGDSAVYLCASRLIAGANTGELFFGEGSRLTVL.

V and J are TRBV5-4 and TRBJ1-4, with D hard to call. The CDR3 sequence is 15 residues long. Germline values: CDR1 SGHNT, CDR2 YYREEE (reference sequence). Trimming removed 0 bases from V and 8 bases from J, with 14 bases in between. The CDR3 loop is CASSLEGGVGEKLFF. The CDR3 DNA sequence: TGTGCCAGCAGCTTGGAGGGAGGCGTAGGGGAAAAACTGTTTTTT.

This CDR3 reads CAWSVRQGGLGPQHF. In nucleotides, the CDR3 is TGTGCCTGGAGTGTACGACAGGGGGGATTAGGGCCCCAGCATTTT. V gene TRBV30 combines with J gene TRBJ1-5, with 9 bases identical to TRBD1. Germline V CDR1 and CDR2: GTSNPN, SVGIG (reference sequence). J lost 9 bases, V lost 0 bases, and 9 bases had no gene match. The CDR3 has 15 residues.

DNA of the CDR3: TGTGCCAGCACATCACAGGGCTATGGCTACACCTTC. Its translation: CASTSQGYGYTF. The rearrangement links TRBV7-8 to TRBJ1-2; TRBD1 is a possible D gene (6 bases). The CDR3 sequence is 12 residues long. Germline CDR1 reads SGHVS; CDR2 reads FQNEAQ. V gave up 7 bases and J gave up 4 bases, with 10 bases separating them.

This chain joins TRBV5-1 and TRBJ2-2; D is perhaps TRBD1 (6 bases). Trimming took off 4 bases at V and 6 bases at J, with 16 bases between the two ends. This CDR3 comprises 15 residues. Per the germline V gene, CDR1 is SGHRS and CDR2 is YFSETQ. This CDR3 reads CASSLQGYGAGELFF. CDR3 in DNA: TGCGCCAGCAGCCTGCAGGGGTATGGGGCCGGGGAGCTGTTTTTT.

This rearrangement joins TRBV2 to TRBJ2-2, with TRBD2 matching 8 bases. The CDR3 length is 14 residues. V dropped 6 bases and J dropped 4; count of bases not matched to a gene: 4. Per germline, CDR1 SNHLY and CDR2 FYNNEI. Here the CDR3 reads CASRSGSGTGELFF. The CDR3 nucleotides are TGTGCCAGCAGGAGCGGGAGCGGCACCGGGGAGCTGTTTTTT.